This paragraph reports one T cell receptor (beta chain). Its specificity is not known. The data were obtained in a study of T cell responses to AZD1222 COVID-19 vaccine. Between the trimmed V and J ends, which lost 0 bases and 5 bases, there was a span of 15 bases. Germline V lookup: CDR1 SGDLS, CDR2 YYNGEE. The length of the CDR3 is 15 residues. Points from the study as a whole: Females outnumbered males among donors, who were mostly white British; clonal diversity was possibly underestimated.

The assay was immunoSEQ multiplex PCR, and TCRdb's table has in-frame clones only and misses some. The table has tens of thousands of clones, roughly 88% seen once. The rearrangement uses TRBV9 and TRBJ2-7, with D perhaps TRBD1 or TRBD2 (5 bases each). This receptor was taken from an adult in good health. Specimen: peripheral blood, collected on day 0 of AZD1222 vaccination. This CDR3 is CASSVAAGRRNEQYF. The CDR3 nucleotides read TGTGCCAGCAGCGTAGCTGCAGGGAGAAGGAACGAGCAGTACTTC.